This T cell receptor (beta chain) was found in a study of blood T cell repertoires in COVID-19. As for the study in general: Whether acute or convalescent, the COVID-19 samples came from the United States, Italy and Spain.

With 0 bases clipped from V and 3 bases from J, the junction kept 6 bases outside the gene matches. CDR3 size: 15 residues. CDR1 and CDR2 from the germline V gene are SGHNT and YYREEE (reference sequence). The repertoire was sequenced with immunoSEQ multiplex PCR; TCRdb's copy has only in-frame clones and lacks some. Counted here are fewer than 250,000 clones, 70% to 90% occurring once; the ten biggest clones make up about 1.1%. The J gene is TRBJ2-7, the V gene TRBV5-4, with 7 bases matching TRBD1. The sequence derives from a man aged 25-45 years with acute or convalescent COVID-19. The sequencing sample was made of peripheral blood. This chain's CDR3 is CASSLGQGDLYEQYF. CDR3 coding DNA: TGTGCCAGCAGCTTGGGGCAGGGGGATCTCTACGAGCAGTACTTC.